The clone carrying this T cell receptor beta chain has only a few counts. The source of the sample is a study of blood T cell repertoires in COVID-19. Assay: immunoSEQ multiplex PCR; the TCRdb copy retains only in-frame clones and omits some. The top ten clones hold about 1% of a sample with roughly 90,000 clones, over 70% of them seen once. The sequencing sample was made of peripheral blood. The sequence was collected from a human donor in a cohort sampled during active COVID-19.

CDR3 sequence reads: CASSISVRAYGYTF. The CDR3 bases are TGTGCCAGTAGTATATCAGTCCGTGCCTATGGCTACACCTTC. The chain links TRBV19 to TRBJ1-2; D remains ambiguous. Germline CDR1 is LNHDA and CDR2 is SQIVND (reference sequence). V was cut by 2 bases and J by 4 bases, with 11 bases left in between. The CDR3 totals 14 residues.